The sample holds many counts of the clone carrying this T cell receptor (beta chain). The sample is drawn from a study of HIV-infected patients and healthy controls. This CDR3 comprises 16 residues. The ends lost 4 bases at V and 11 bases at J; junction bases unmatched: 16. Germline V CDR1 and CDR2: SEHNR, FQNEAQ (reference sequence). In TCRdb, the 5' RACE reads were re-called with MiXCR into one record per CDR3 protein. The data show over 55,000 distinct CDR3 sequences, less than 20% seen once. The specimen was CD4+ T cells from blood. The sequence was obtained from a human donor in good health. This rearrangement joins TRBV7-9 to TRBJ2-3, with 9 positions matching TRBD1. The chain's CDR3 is CASSSAEAQGARKQYF. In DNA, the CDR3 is TGTGCCAGCAGCTCCGCGGAGGCACAGGGGGCGCGTAAGCAGTATTTT.